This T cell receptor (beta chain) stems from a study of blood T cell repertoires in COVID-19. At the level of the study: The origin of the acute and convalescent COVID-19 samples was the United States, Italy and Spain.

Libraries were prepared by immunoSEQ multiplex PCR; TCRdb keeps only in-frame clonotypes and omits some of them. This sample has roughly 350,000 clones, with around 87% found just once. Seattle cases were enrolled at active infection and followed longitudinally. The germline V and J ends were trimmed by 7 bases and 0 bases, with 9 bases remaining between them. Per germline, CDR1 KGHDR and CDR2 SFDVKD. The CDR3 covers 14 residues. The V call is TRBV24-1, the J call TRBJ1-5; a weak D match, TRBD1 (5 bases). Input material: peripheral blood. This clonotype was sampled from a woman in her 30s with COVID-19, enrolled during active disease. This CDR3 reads CATSGGYSNQPQHF. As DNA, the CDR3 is TGTGCCACCAGCGGGGGATATAGCAATCAGCCCCAGCATTTT.